Below, 7 T cell receptor beta chains from the same sample are listed, as sequenced in a study of shared clonotypes between healthy human individuals. Only in-frame clones appear in the TCRdb table, and some are missing; sequencing was by immunoSEQ multiplex PCR. The sample holds some 2,000,000 clones; roughly 94% are singletons and the top ten take roughly 1%. In the naive CD8 group, cells lacked CD45RO and were positively selected for CCR7, so terminally differentiated effector memory CD45RA+ cells were left out. The sample was naive CD8+ T cells sorted from blood. The receptors were gathered from a man aged 18 to 29 in good health.

The V and J genes are TRBV21-1 and TRBJ1-6; TRBD1, the D gene given by the table, was not confirmed from the DNA. TRBV21-1 is assigned pseudogene status. CDR3 length equals 15 residues. CDR3 DNA sequence: TGTGCCAGCAGCAAGGTGGACAGGGTGAATTCACCCCTCCACTTT. This codes for CASSKVDRVNSPLHF.

The V call is TRBV19, the J call TRBJ2-2, with D unclear. Trimming took 8 bases from V and 0 from J, leaving 7 bases between them. Germline values: CDR1 LNHDA, CDR2 SQIVND (reference sequence). This CDR3 has 13 amino acids. CDR3 coding DNA: TGTGCCAGTCGGGCAACGAACACCGGGGAGCTGTTTTTT. Translated: CASRATNTGELFF.

J is TRBJ1-2 and V is TRBV7-9; TRBD1 might be the D (6 bases). V lost 2 bases, J lost 1 base, and 14 bases lay in between. The CDR3 runs 16 residues. Germline V gives CDR1 SEHNR, CDR2 FQNEAQ (reference sequence). DNA of the CDR3: TGTGCCAGCAGCTTAACGGTGCAGGGGTTTAACTATGGCTACACCTTC. Its protein product is CASSLTVQGFNYGYTF.

This clone has just one count. The genes are TRBV27 and TRBJ1-4; 12 bases line up with TRBD1. Germline V gives CDR1 MNHEY, CDR2 SMNVEV (reference sequence). V dropped 8 bases and J dropped 4; count of bases not matched to a gene: 14. The length of the CDR3 is 18 residues. The CDR3 sequence is CASGIPGQGAVGNEKLFF. In DNA form, the CDR3 reads TGTGCCAGCGGGATCCCGGGACAGGGGGCGGTGGGTAATGAAAAACTGTTTTTT.

The chain links TRBV2 to TRBJ2-5; weak D call: TRBD1 (7 bases). The J call is in doubt because the DNA end fits TRBJ2-7 better. The CDR3 is made up of 16 amino acids. CDR1 and CDR2 (germline): SNHLY, FYNNEI. The chain's CDR3 is CASSDPPGGTEYEQYF. The CDR3 DNA reads as TGTGCCAGCAGTGACCCCCCAGGGGGGACAGAGTACGAGCAGTACTTC.

In its sample, this clone was seen once. The chain recombines TRBV7-9 with TRBJ2-1, with TRBD1 as a possible D gene (6 bases). This CDR3 is built from 19 residues. Trimming cost V 4 bases and J 0 bases, with 22 bases left between them. Looked up from germline, CDR1 is SEHNR and CDR2 is FQNEAQ (reference sequence). The CDR3 DNA reads TGTGCCAGCAGCTCCAGCCTCATCGGACAGTCCTACTCCTACAATGAGCAGTTCTTC. It yields the protein CASSSSLIGQSYSYNEQFF.

The genes are TRBV30 and TRBJ1-5, with D possibly being TRBD1 (5 bases). The V gene's germline CDR1 is GTSNPN and CDR2 SVGIG (reference sequence). The germline V and J ends were trimmed by 1 base and 6 bases, with 13 bases remaining between them. The CDR3 is made up of 14 amino acids. The DNA of the CDR3 is TGTGCCTGGAGTGCACAAGGGGCAGGTCAGCCCCAGCATTTT. Residues: CAWSAQGAGQPQHF.